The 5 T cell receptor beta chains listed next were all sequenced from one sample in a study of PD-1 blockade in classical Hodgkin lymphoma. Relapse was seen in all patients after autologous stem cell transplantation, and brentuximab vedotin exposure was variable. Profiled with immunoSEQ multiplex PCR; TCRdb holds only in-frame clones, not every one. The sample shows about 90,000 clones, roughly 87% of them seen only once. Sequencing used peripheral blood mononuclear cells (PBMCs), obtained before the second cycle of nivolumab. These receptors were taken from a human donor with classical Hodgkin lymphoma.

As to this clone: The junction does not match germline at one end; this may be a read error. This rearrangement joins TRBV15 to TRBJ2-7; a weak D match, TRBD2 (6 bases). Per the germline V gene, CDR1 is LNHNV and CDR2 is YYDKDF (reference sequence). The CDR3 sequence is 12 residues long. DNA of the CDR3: TGTGCCACCAGCAGGGACTGGGGGACTCCGACTTTC. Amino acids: CATSRDWGTPTF.

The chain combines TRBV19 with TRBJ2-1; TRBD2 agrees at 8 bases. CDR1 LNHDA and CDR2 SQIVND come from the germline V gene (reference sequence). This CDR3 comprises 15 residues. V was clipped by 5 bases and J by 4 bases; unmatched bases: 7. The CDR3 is CASSERGNNYNEQFF. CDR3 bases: TGTGCCAGTAGTGAGCGGGGGAACAATTACAATGAGCAGTTCTTC.

Written as DNA, the CDR3 is TGCGCCAGCAGCTTGGGGACAGGGGGCTACGAGCAGTACTTC. Its protein is CASSLGTGGYEQYF. The chain is built from TRBV5-1 and TRBJ2-7, with TRBD1 matching over 10 bases. J lost 3 bases, V lost 0 bases, and 0 bases had no gene match. The CDR3 extends over 14 amino acids. Germline V gives CDR1 SGHRS, CDR2 YFSETQ.

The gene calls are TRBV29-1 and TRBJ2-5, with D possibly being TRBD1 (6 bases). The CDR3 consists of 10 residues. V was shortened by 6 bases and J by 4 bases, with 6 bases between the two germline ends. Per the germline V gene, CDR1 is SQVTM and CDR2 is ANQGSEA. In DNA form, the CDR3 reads TGCAGCGTAGGGGGAGAGACCCAGTACTTC. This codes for CSVGGETQYF.

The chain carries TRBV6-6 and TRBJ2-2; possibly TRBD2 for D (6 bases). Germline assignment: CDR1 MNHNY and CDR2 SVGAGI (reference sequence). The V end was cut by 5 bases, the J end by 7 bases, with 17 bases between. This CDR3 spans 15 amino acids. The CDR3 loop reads CASSATRSWGGELFF. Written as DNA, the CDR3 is TGTGCCAGCAGTGCGACTAGGTCCTGGGGCGGGGAGCTGTTTTTT.